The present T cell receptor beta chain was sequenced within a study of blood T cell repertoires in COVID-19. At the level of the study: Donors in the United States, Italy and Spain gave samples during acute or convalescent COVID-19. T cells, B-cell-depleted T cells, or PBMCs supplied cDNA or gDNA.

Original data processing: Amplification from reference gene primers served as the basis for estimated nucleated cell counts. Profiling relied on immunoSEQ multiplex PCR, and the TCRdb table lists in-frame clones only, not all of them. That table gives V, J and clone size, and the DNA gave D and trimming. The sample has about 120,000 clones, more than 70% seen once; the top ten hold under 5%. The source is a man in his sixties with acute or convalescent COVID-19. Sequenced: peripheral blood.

CDR3 in amino acids: CASSYSGGTQETQYF. The CDR3 nucleotides are TGTGCCAGCAGTTACTCGGGCGGGACCCAAGAGACCCAGTACTTC. The rearrangement joins TRBV6-2 or TRBV6-3 to TRBJ2-5, with D tentatively TRBD2 (6 bases). V was shortened by 0 bases and J by 1 base, with 9 bases between the two germline ends. The CDR3 is 15 amino acids. Germline V gene data show CDR1 as MNHEY and CDR2 as SVGEGT.